This TCR beta chain was identified during a study of blood T cells in healthy people across ages. Deletions cut 2 bases from V and 13 bases from J, with 24 bases between. The CDR3 has 16 residues. Germline loops: CDR1 SGHVS, CDR2 FQNEAQ. For the second PCR, which ran for about 6 to 11 cycles, a sample-barcoded 5' primer and a J-beta primer mix were used. TCRdb re-called the 5' RACE reads through MiXCR, storing one row per CDR3 protein. The table has roughly 1.5 million distinct CDR3 sequences, approximately 43% seen once; the top ten hold about 4.1%. The source material was blood. This sequence was found in a woman between 18 and 29 years old in good health. This chain connects TRBV7-8 to TRBJ2-1; the D gene is possibly TRBD2 (5 bases). DNA for the CDR3: TGTGCCAGCAGCTTACTCATCCAGGTCGGGAAGGAGACCCAGTTCTTC. This sequence encodes CASSLLIQVGKETQFF.